Below, 2 T cell receptor beta chains from the same sample are listed, as sequenced in a study of blood T cell repertoires in COVID-19. Profiled with immunoSEQ multiplex PCR; TCRdb holds only in-frame clones, not every one. The sample has over 350,000 clones, around nine tenths seen once. Sequenced material: PBMCs or T cells enriched from blood (not recorded which). These receptors all come from a woman under 30 with acute COVID-19.

V and J are TRBV11-2 and TRBJ1-5, with unresolved D. The CDR3 has 13 amino acids. Deletions cut 5 bases from V and 4 bases from J, with 9 bases between. Germline assignment: CDR1 SGHAT and CDR2 FQNNGV. The CDR3 is CASSPYGNQPQHF. Written as DNA, the CDR3 is TGTGCCAGCAGCCCTTACGGTAATCAGCCCCAGCATTTT.

J is TRBJ2-2 and V is TRBV4-3; TRBD2 agrees at 10 bases. CDR1 LGHNA and CDR2 YSLEER come from the germline V gene. The CDR3 spans 15 residues. Germline trimming cut 2 bases from V and 6 bases from J; bases unmatched to any gene: 3. In nucleotides, the CDR3 is TGCGCCAGCAGCCAACTAGCGGGAGTATCCGGGGAGCTGTTTTTT. This codes for CASSQLAGVSGELFF.